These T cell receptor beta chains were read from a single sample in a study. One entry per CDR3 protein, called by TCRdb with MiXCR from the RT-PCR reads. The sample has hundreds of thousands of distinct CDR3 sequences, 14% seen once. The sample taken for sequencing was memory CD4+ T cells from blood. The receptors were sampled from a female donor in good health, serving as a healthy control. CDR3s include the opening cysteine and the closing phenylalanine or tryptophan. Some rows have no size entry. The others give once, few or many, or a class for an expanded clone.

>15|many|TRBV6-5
CASSYSQGTVDEQYF
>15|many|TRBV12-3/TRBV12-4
CASSREMTGNYGYTF
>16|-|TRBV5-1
CASSGLTGTGNGEQFF
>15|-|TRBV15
CATSSQTGGNEKLFF
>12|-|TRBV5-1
CASSGGGRDYTF
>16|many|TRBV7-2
CASSLWLAGSRETQYF
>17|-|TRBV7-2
CASSFTTGIWGSGELFF
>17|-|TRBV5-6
CASSFRLGGSTNYGYTF
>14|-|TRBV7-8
CASSLTWEGVTQYF
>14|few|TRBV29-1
CSVNRGASYNEQFF
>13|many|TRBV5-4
CASSWDNNYGYTF
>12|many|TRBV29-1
CSVRGRNGEQYF
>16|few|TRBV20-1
CSARDRSRGGLDEQFF
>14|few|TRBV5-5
CASSLEGLVGTQYF
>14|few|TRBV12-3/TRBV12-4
CASSPERGQGTQYF
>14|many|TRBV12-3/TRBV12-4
CASGLGSEGHEQFF
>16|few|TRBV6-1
CASSPERDRINEKLFF
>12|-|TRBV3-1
CASSQVDGHEYF
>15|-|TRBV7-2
CASSFNTGGGSPLHF
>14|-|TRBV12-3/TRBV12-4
CASSPDLNTGGLFF
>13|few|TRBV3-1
CASSRGRGSPLHF
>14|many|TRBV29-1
CSVEVGAFYNEQFF
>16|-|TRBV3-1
CASSQGSDRRFEKLFF
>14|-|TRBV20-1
CSARAQGGITEAFF
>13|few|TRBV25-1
CASSRSENTEAFF
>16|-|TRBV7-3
CASSLNPMGGPDTQYF
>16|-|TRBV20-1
CSARDPGGQGSYEQYF
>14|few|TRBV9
CASSHPPMNTEAFF
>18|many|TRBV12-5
CASGPAPGQGAASYGYTF
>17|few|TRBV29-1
CSVEVLSVDSSGNTIYF
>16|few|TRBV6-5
CASSYSGSEGLYEQYF
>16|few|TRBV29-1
CSVELRRAVGGNTIYF
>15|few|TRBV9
CASSVGGSQNQPQHF
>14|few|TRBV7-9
CASSLRGAGTEAFF
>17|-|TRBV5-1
CASSPWTGTATNEKLFF
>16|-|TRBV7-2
CASSLEGTSTYNEQFF
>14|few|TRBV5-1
CASGTDPDNEKLFF
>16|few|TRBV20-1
CSAFPALARHTDTQYF
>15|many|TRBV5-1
CASSLLGDNTDTQYF
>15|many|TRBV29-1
CSANRGDPRNNEQFF
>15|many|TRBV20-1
CSALSPGPGKGTQYF
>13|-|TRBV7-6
CATARRQDNEQFF
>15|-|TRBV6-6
CASRGDRTFNYGYTF
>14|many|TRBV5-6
CASSLNRGQTEAFF
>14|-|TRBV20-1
CSATSGESYYEQYF
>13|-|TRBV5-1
CASREAQGTEAFF
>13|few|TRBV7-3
CASSLGKYTEAFF
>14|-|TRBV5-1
CASMRQSHTGELFF
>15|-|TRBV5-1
CASSFAGTRTDTQFF
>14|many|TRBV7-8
CASSLGHVLREQFF